One sample yielded the 12 T cell receptor beta chains listed below, sequenced in a study of patients and donors after allogeneic stem cell transplantation. MiXCR, run by TCRdb on the RT-PCR reads, gives a single entry per CDR3 protein. The table shows about 410,000 distinct CDR3 sequences, with more than 15% occurring only once. What was sequenced was blood, either unsorted or a sorted T cell fraction (not recorded which). The receptor set was obtained from a human donor who was either an allogeneic HSCT recipient or a stem cell or donor lymphocyte infusion donor (not recorded which). It is not recorded whose cells these are; they may come from a transplant donor.

The chain employs TRBV20-1 and TRBJ2-7, with a weak D call TRBD1 (5 bases). CDR3 length: 15 amino acids. V lost 6 bases and J 6 bases, leaving 24 bases between the germline ends. Germline-derived CDR1 and CDR2 are DFQATT and SNEGSKA (reference sequence). In nucleotides, the CDR3 is TGCAGTGCCGCCGAAGGGGTTTCTCTGCCCCGCGAGCAGTACTTC. Its protein is CSAAEGVSLPREQYF.

V usage is TRBV5-1 and J usage is TRBJ2-7, with 12 bases fitting TRBD2. CDR3 length equals 15 residues. Per germline, CDR1 SGHRS and CDR2 YFSETQ. With 4 bases clipped from V and 2 bases from J, the junction kept 4 bases outside the gene matches. The CDR3 bases are TGCGCCAGCAGCCTGACTAGCGGGGGCCCCTACGAGCAGTACTTC. It translates to CASSLTSGGPYEQYF. Variable domain in full (rest from reference TRBV5-1 and TRBJ2-7): KAGVTQTPRYLIKTRGQQVTLSCSPISGHRSVSWYQQTPGQGLQFLFEYFSETQRNKGNFPGRFSGRQFSNSRSEMNVSTLELGDSALYLCASSLTSGGPYEQYFGPGTRLTVT.

The chain recombines TRBV6-2 or TRBV6-3 with TRBJ2-7; D remains unclear. V was pared by 5 bases and J by 0 bases, with 11 bases between. The V gene's germline CDR1 is MNHEY and CDR2 SVGEGT. The CDR3 extends over 14 amino acids. This chain's CDR3 is CASSTVGSSYEQYF. CDR3 DNA sequence: TGTGCCAGCAGTACCGTCGGCAGCTCCTACGAGCAGTACTTC.

V is TRBV4-2 and J is TRBJ2-1; 8 bases map to TRBD2. CDR3 length: 15 residues. J was trimmed by 7 bases and V by 0 bases; bases with no gene match: 5. Per germline, CDR1 LGHNA and CDR2 YNFKEQ. The CDR3, as DNA: TGTGCCAGCAGCCAAGATGTCCTAGCGGGTAATGAGCAGTTCTTC. Translating it yields CASSQDVLAGNEQFF.

This clonotype was recorded a few times. V and J are TRBV15 and TRBJ1-2; no reliable D call. Germline CDR1 and CDR2: LNHNV and YYDKDF (reference sequence). The CDR3 covers 13 residues. The germline V and J ends were trimmed by 5 bases and 3 bases, with 10 bases remaining between them. CDR3 amino acids: CATSRQGYYGYTF. Here the CDR3 DNA reads TGTGCCACCAGCCGTCAAGGATACTATGGCTACACCTTC.

A few counts support this clonotype. The chain combines TRBV4-3 with TRBJ2-7, with TRBD1 as a possible D gene (6 bases). The CDR3 sequence is 16 residues long. Trimming left V 1 base short and J 1 base short, with 14 bases between. Germline CDR1 and CDR2: LGHNA and YSLEER. CDR3 bases: TGCGCCAGCAGCCAAGCCTGGGACACCCGATCCTACGAGCAGTACTTC. It translates to CASSQAWDTRSYEQYF.

This clonotype was seen a handful of times. V usage is TRBV27 and J usage is TRBJ2-3; D is unclear. The germline V gene encodes CDR1 MNHEY and CDR2 SMNVEV (reference sequence). This CDR3 contains 18 residues. V lost 2 bases to trimming and J lost 0 bases, with 18 bases between them. CDR3 bases: TGTGCCAGCAGTTTAAGATCTCCAGTAGCTCCTAGCACAGATACGCAGTATTTT. Amino acids: CASSLRSPVAPSTDTQYF.

The table lists this clonotype with a few counts. The chain links TRBV10-3 to TRBJ2-7, with 11 nucleotides matching TRBD2. Germline CDR1 ENHRY, CDR2 SYGVKD. CDR3 length: 15 residues. V lost 6 bases and J lost 0; bases outside the gene matches: 4. In DNA form, the CDR3 reads TGTGCCATCAGCGCTACTAGCGGGAGCTCCTACGAGCAGTACTTC. As protein: CAISATSGSSYEQYF.

The rearrangement links TRBV7-2 to TRBJ2-1; TRBD2 matches 12 bases. The CDR3 covers 15 residues. V lost 3 bases to trimming and J lost 7 bases; unmatched junction nucleotides: 4. Germline V lookup: CDR1 SGHTA, CDR2 FQGNSA. The CDR3 is CASSLSTSGRNEQFF. DNA of the CDR3: TGTGCCAGCAGCTTGAGTACTAGCGGGAGGAATGAGCAGTTCTTC.

This clonotype was detected many times. The chain couples TRBV7-9 to TRBJ2-7; weak D call: TRBD2 (6 bases). The V and J ends lost 3 bases and 3 bases respectively, with 12 bases between them. The CDR3 loop spans 14 amino acids. Germline CDR1 SEHNR, CDR2 FQNEAQ (reference sequence). CDR3 in amino acids: CASSFGGLNYEQYF. CDR3 in DNA: TGTGCCAGCAGCTTTGGGGGACTTAACTACGAGCAGTACTTC.

This chain joins TRBV6-1 and TRBJ2-1; 7 bases match TRBD2. The V gene's germline CDR1 is MNHNS and CDR2 SASEGT. The length of the CDR3 is 16 residues. The junction had 9 bases not matched to a gene; V was cut back by 7 bases and J by 0 bases. CDR3 in amino acids: CASNPGRRRSYNEQFF. The CDR3 nucleotides are TGTGCCAGCAACCCCGGGAGGAGACGCTCCTACAATGAGCAGTTCTTC.

This chain joins TRBV3-1 and TRBJ2-7, with 7 bases matching TRBD1. Germline trimming cut 4 bases from V and 0 bases from J; bases unmatched to any gene: 6. The germline gives CDR1 LGHDT, CDR2 YNNKEL (reference sequence). The CDR3 contains 15 residues. CDR3 sequence: CASSPLGQSSYEQYF. For the CDR3, the DNA is TGTGCCAGCAGCCCCCTGGGACAGTCCTCCTACGAGCAGTACTTC.